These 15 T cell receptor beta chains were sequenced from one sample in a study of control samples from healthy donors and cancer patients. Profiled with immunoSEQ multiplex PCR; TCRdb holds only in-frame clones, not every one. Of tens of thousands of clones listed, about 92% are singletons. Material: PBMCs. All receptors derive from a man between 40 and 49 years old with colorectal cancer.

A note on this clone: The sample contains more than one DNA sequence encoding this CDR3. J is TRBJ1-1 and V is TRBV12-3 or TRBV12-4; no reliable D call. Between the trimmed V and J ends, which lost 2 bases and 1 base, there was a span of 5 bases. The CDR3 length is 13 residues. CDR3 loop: CASSLQANTEAFF. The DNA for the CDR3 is TGTGCCAGCAGTTTACAGGCGAACACTGAAGCTTTCTTT.

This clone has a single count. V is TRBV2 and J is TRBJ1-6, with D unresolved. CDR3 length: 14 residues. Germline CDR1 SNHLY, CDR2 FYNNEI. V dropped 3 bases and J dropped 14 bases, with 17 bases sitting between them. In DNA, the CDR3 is TGTGCCAGCAGTGACCAGAAGCCCACGTCGTCCCTCCACTTT. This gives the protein CASSDQKPTSSLHF.

Written as DNA, the CDR3 is TGTGCCAGCAGTTTAAAACCAGGGGGCTACGGCTACACCTTC. It encodes CASSLKPGGYGYTF. This rearrangement joins TRBV27 to TRBJ1-2; 8 bases match TRBD1. CDR1 and CDR2 (germline): MNHEY, SMNVEV (reference sequence). CDR3 size: 14 residues. The V and J ends lost 2 bases and 8 bases, in that order; junction bases with no gene match: 7.

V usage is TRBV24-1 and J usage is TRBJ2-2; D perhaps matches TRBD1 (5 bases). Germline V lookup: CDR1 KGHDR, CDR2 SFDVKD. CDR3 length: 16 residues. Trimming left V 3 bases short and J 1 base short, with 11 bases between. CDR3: CATSDAAQGNTGELFF. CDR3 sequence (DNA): TGTGCCACCAGTGATGCGGCTCAGGGGAACACCGGGGAGCTGTTTTTT.

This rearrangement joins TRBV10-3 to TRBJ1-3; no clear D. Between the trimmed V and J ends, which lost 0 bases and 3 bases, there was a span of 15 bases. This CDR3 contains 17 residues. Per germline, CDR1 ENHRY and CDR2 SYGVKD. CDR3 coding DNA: TGTGCCATCAGTGAGTCTGCTCTAGAGGCCCTTGGAAACACCATATATTTT. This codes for CAISESALEALGNTIYF.

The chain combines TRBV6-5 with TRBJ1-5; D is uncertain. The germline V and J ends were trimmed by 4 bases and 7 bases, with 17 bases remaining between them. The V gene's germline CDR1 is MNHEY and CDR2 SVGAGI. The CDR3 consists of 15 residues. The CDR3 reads CASSSKWATAQPQHF. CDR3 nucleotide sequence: TGTGCCAGCAGTTCGAAATGGGCCACTGCCCAGCCCCAGCATTTT.

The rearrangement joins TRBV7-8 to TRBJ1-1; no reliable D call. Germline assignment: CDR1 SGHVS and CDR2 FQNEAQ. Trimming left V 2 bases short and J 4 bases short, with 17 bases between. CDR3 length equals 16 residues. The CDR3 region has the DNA TGTGCCAGCAGCTTAATAAGTCGGGCGGTCGGCACTGAAGCTTTCTTT. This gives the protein CASSLISRAVGTEAFF.

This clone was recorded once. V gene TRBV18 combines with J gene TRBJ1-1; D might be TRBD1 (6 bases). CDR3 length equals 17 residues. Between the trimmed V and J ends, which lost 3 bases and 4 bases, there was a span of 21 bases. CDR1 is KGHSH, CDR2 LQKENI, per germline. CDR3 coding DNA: TGTGCCAGCTCACCCCAAACTGTAGGACAGAAGGGCACTGAAGCTTTCTTT. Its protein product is CASSPQTVGQKGTEAFF.

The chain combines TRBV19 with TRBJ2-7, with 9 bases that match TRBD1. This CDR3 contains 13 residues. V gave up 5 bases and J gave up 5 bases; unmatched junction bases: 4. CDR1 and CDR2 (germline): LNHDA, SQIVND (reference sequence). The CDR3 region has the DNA TGTGCCAGTAGTCCGGACAGGGGAAACGAGCAGTACTTC. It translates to CASSPDRGNEQYF.

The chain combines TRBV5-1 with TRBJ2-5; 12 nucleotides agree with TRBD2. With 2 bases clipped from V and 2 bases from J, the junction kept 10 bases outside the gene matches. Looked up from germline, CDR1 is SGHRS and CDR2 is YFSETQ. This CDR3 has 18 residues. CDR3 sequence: CASSFARTSGELQETQYF. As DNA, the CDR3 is TGCGCCAGCAGCTTCGCCCGGACTAGCGGGGAATTGCAAGAGACCCAGTACTTC.

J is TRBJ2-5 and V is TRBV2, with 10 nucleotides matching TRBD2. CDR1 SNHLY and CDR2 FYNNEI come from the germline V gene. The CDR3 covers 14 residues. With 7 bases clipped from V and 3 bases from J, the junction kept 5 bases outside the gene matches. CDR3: CASTRTSGKETQYF. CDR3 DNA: TGTGCCAGCACCCGAACTAGCGGGAAAGAGACCCAGTACTTC.

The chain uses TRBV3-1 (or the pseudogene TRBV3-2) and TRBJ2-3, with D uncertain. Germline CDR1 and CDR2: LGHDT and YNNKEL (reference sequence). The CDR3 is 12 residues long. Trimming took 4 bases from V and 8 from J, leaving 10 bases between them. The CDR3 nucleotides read TGTGCCAGCAGCCCAGGTGGTGGTACGCAGTATTTT. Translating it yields CASSPGGGTQYF.

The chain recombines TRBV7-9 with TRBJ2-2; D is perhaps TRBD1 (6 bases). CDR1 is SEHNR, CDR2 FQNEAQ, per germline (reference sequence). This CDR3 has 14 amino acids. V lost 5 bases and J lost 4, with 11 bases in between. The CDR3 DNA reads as TGTGCCAGCAGCCTCGGACAGCGCACCGGGGAGCTGTTTTTT. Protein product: CASSLGQRTGELFF.

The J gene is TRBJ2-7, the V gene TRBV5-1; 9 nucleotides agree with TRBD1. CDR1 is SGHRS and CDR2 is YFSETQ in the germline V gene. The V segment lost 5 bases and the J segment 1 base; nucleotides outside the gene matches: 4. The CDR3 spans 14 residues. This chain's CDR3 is CASRSTGGSYEQYF. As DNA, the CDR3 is TGCGCCAGCAGATCGACAGGGGGTTCCTACGAGCAGTACTTC.

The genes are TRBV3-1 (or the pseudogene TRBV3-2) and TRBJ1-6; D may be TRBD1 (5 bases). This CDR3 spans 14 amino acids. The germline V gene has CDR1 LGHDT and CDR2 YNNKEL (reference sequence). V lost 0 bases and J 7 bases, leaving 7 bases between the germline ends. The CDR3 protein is CASSQDGGNSPLHF. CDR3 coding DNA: TGTGCCAGCAGCCAAGATGGGGGGAATTCACCCCTCCACTTT.